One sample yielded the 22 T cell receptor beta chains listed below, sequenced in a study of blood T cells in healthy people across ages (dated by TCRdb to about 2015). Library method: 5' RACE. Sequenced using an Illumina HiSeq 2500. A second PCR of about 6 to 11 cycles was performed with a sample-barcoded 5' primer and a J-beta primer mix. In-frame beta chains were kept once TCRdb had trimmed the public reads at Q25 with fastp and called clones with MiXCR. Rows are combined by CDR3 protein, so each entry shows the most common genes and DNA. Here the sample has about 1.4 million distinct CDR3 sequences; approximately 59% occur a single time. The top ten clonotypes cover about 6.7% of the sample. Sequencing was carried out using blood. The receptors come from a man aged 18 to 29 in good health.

This CDR3 reads CASGQGTSYGYTF. The DNA for the CDR3 is TGTGCCAGCGGACAGGGGACCTCCTATGGCTACACCTTC. The V and J genes are TRBV27 and TRBJ1-2; TRBD1 agrees at 9 bases. The ends lost 8 bases at V and 4 bases at J; junction bases unmatched: 5. Per the germline V gene, CDR1 is MNHEY and CDR2 is SMNVEV (reference sequence). The CDR3 is 13 residues long.

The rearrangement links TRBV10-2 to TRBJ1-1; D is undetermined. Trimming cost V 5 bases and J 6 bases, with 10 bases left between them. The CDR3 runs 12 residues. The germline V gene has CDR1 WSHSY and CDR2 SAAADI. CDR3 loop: CASSPLVPEAFF. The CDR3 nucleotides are TGCGCCAGCAGTCCTCTGGTACCTGAAGCTTTCTTT.

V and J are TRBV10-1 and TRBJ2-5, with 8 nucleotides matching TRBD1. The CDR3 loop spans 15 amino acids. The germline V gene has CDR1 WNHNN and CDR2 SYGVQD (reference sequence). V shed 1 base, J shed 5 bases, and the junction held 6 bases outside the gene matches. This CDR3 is CASSELTGEKETQYF. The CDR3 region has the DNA TGCGCCAGCAGTGAGTTGACAGGGGAGAAGGAGACCCAGTACTTC.

DNA for the CDR3: TGTGCCAGCAGTTTTAGCGGGGGGCAGTGGGCCAACGATGAGCAGTTCTTC. Encoded protein: CASSFSGGQWANDEQFF. The genes are TRBV28 and TRBJ2-1, with 10 bases aligning to TRBD2. After removal of 3 bases from V and 8 bases from J, the junction contained 13 bases not matched to a gene. CDR1 and CDR2 (germline): MDHEN, SYDVKM. The CDR3 runs to 17 residues.

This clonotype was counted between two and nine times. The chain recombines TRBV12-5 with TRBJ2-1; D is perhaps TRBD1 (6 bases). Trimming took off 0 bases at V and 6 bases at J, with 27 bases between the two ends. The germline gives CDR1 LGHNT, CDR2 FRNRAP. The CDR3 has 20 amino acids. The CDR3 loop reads CASGLVSIPISGHPPNEQFF. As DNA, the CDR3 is TGTGCTAGTGGTTTGGTCTCGATCCCAATTTCGGGACACCCGCCCAATGAGCAGTTCTTC.

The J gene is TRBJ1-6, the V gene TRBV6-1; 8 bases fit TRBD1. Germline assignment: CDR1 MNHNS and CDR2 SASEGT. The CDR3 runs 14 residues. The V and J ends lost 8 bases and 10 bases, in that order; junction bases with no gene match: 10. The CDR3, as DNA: TGTGCCAGCGCAGAGACAGGGGAGTTATCACCCCTCCACTTT. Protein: CASAETGELSPLHF.

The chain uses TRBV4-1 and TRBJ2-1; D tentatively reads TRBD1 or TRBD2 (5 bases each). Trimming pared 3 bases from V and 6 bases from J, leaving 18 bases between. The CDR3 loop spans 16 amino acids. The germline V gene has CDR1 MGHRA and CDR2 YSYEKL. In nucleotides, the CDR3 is TGCGCCAGCAGCCAGATCTACGGACCTGGGGGCAATGAGCAGTTCTTC. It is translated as CASSQIYGPGGNEQFF.

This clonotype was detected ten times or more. The CDR3 region is CSVESTGSTSPYEQYF. CDR3 nucleotide sequence: TGCAGCGTCGAGTCGACAGGGTCCACTTCCCCTTACGAGCAGTACTTC. The gene calls are TRBV29-1 and TRBJ2-7; TRBD1 aligns across 7 bases. Germline V lookup: CDR1 SQVTM, CDR2 ANQGSEA. This CDR3 spans 16 amino acids. V lost 6 bases and J lost 4; bases outside the gene matches: 18.

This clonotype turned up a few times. CDR3 loop: CASSRTAGEQFF. The DNA for the CDR3 is TGTGCCAGCAGTAGGACAGCCGGAGAGCAGTTCTTC. The gene calls are TRBV12-3 or TRBV12-4 and TRBJ2-1; maybe TRBD1 (6 bases). This CDR3 is built from 12 residues. With 5 bases removed from V and 10 bases from J, the gap between germline ends came to 12 bases.

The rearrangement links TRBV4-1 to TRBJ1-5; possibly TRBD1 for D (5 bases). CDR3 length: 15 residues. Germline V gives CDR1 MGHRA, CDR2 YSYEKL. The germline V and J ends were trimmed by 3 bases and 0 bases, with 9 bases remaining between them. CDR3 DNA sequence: TGCGCCAGCAGCCACCCCGGGGGTAGCAATCAGCCCCAGCATTTT. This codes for CASSHPGGSNQPQHF.

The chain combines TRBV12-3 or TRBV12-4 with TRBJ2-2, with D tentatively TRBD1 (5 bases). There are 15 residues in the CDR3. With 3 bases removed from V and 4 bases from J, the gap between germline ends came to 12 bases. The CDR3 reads CASSFLGRATGELFF. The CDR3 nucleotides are TGTGCCAGCAGTTTCTTGGGCAGGGCCACCGGGGAGCTGTTTTTT.

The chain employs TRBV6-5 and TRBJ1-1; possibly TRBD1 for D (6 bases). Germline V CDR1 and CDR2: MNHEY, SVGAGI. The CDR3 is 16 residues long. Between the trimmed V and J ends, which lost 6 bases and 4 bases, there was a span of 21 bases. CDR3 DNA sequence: TGTGCCAGCAGCATACACTCAGGGGCTGGTGTCACTGAAGCTTTCTTT. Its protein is CASSIHSGAGVTEAFF.

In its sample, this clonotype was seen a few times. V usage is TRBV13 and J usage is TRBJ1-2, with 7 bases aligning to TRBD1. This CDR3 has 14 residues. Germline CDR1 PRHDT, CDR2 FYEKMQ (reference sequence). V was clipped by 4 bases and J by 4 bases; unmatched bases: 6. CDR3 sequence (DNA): TGTGCCAGCAGCTACTCGACAGGGCCCTATGGCTACACCTTC. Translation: CASSYSTGPYGYTF. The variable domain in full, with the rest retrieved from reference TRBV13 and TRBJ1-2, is AAGVIQSPRHLIKEKRETATLKCYPIPRHDTVYWYQQGPGQDPQFLISFYEKMQSDKGSIPDRFSAQQFSDYHSELNMSSLELGDSALYFCASSYSTGPYGYTFGSGTRLTVV.

The CDR3 nucleotides read TGTGCCAGCAGTTATACAGAGGGACCAGATACGCAGTATTTT. Its translation is CASSYTEGPDTQYF. This chain links TRBV6-5 with TRBJ2-3; D may correspond to TRBD1 or TRBD2 (5 bases each). CDR1 and CDR2 (germline): MNHEY, SVGAGI. The CDR3 consists of 14 residues. The V gene lost 3 bases and the J gene lost 4 bases, with 11 bases spanning the gap.

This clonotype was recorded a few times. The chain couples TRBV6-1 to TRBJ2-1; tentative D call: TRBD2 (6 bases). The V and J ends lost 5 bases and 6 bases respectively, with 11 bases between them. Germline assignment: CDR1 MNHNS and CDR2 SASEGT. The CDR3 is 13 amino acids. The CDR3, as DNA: TGTGCCAGCAGTTCGGAGGGCCCCAATGAGCAGTTCTTC. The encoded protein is CASSSEGPNEQFF.

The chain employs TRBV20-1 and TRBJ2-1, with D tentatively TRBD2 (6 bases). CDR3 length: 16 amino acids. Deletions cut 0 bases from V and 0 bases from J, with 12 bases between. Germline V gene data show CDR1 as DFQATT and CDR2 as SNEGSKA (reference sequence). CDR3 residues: CSARDAGTSSYNEQFF. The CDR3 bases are TGCAGTGCTAGAGATGCGGGAACCAGCTCCTACAATGAGCAGTTCTTC.

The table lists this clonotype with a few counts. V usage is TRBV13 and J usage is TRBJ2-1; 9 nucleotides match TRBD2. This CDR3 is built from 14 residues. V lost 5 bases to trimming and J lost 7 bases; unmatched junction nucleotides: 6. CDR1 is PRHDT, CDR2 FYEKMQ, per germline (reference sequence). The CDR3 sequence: CASSLGLASNEQFF. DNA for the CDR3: TGTGCCAGCAGCCTGGGACTAGCATCGAATGAGCAGTTCTTC.

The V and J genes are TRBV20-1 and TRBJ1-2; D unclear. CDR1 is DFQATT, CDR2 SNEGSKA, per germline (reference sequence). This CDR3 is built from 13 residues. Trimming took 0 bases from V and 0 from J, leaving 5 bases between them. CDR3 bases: TGCAGTGCTAGAGAGAACACTAACTATGGCTACACCTTC. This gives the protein CSARENTNYGYTF.

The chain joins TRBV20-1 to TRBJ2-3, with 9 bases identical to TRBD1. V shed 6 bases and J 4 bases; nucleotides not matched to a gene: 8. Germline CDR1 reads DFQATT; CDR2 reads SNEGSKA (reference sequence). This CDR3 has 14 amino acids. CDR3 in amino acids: CSALPGQGPDTQYF. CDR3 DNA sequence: TGCAGTGCACTCCCGGGACAGGGACCAGATACGCAGTATTTT.

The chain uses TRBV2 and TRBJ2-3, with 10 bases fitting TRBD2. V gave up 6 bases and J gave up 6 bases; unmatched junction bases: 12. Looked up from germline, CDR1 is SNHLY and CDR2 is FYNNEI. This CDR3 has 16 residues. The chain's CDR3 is CASSPIAGGTTDTQYF. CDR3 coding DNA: TGTGCCAGCAGCCCCATAGCGGGGGGCACGACGGATACGCAGTATTTT.

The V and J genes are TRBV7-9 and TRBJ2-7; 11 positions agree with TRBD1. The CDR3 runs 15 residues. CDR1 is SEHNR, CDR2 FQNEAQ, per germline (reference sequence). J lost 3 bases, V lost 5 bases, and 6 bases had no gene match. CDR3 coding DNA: TGTGCCAGCAGCCCAGGACAGGGGGCGCACTACGAGCAGTACTTC. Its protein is CASSPGQGAHYEQYF.

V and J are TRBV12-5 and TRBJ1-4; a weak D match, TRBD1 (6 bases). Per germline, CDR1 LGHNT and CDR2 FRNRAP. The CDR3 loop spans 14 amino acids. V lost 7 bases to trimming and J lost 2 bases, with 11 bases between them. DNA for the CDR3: TGTGCTAGTGCCCTCGGACAGACTAATGAAAAACTGTTTTTT. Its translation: CASALGQTNEKLFF.